The T cell receptor beta chain described here comes from a study of regulatory and conventional T cells in RAG deficiency. Profiled with immunoSEQ multiplex PCR; TCRdb holds only in-frame clones, not every one. The sample shows about 46,000 clones, about 87% of them seen only once. Germline V gives CDR1 MNHNY, CDR2 SVGAGI (reference sequence). V lost 8 bases and J lost 4; bases outside the gene matches: 10. This CDR3 has 14 residues. Genomic DNA came from blood conventional CD4+ T cells gated CD25-low CD127-high. Study-wide results and caveats: Patient subsets had shorter CDR3s; Omenn Treg-Tconv overlap exceeded 75%.

Points on this clone: Its antigen is currently unknown.

This sample was also put to use in a study of regulatory T cells. From that study: The primer mix had 52 TRBV and 13 TRBJ primers. Regulatory T cells showed the strongest V-J pair restriction and V/J gene skewing among patient repertoires.

The V call is TRBV6-6, the J call TRBJ2-5, with 7 nucleotides matching TRBD2. This TCR derives from a human donor in good health. Input material: CD4+ effector T cells sorted from blood. The CDR3 region has the DNA TGTGCCAGCTCCGACGGGGGGAGGGTAGAGACCCAGTACTTC. Its translation is CASSDGGRVETQYF.